This passage covers 26 T cell receptor beta chains from one sample sequenced in a study of shared clonotypes between healthy human individuals. Method: immunoSEQ multiplex PCR; TCRdb's copy keeps in-frame clones and lacks some. Of around 2.1 million clones listed, approximately 94% are singletons. The specimen sequenced was naive CD4+ T cells sorted from blood. Stated subset: CD45RA+ positively selected. These receptor sequences come from a man aged 18 to 29 in good health.

This chain links TRBV6-6 with TRBJ2-7, with D tentatively TRBD2 (6 bases). The CDR3 covers 13 residues. V lost 10 bases and J 5 bases, leaving 18 bases between the germline ends. The V gene's germline CDR1 is MNHNY and CDR2 SVGAGI (reference sequence). The CDR3 nucleotides read TGTGCCATCCAAGGAGGGCCGTCCCACGAGCAGTACTTC. This sequence encodes CAIQGGPSHEQYF.

The chain's CDR3 is CASSLGSAAGRYSETQYF. In DNA, the CDR3 is TGTGCCAGCAGCCTAGGGTCGGCAGCGGGGAGGTATTCAGAGACCCAGTACTTC. This chain uses TRBV7-8 with TRBJ2-5, with 7 bases aligning to TRBD2. CDR1 is SGHVS, CDR2 FQNEAQ, per germline. J gave up 4 bases and V 5 bases, and 19 bases lay outside the gene matches. The CDR3 covers 18 residues.

The genes are TRBV7-2 and TRBJ2-3; 8 nucleotides align to TRBD1. There are 15 residues in the CDR3. The germline gives CDR1 SGHTA, CDR2 FQGNSA. V trimming: 5 bases; J trimming: 3 bases; junction bases outside the gene matches: 7. The CDR3 is CASSPQGAWTDTQYF. As DNA, the CDR3 is TGTGCCAGCAGCCCTCAGGGGGCTTGGACAGATACGCAGTATTTT.

This clone was counted once. The chain recombines TRBV20-1 with TRBJ1-5; D ambiguous. Trimming took 6 bases from V and 9 from J, leaving 12 bases between them. Per the germline V gene, CDR1 is DFQATT and CDR2 is SNEGSKA (reference sequence). The CDR3 extends over 11 amino acids. CDR3 nucleotides: TGCAGTGCGGAACGTGATCCGCCCCAGCATTTT. Translated, it gives CSAERDPPQHF.

The rearrangement links TRBV6-6 to TRBJ2-2; D is possibly TRBD2 (6 bases). Trimming stripped 2 bases from V and 8 bases from J, with 12 bases between. Germline V gene sequence: CDR1 MNHNY, CDR2 SVGAGI (reference sequence). The CDR3 consists of 14 residues. The CDR3 region has the DNA TGTGCCAGCAGTTACCAGTGGGCGGGAGGGGAGCTGTTTTTT. Translation gives CASSYQWAGGELFF.

V gene TRBV4-3 combines with J gene TRBJ2-2; D remains ambiguous. Germline assignment: CDR1 LGHNA and CDR2 YSLEER. The CDR3 has 13 residues. V lost 0 bases, J lost 8 bases, and 7 bases lay in between. CDR3 DNA: TGCGCCAGCAGCCAAGACCGGTTGGGGGAGCTGTTTTTT. Its translation is CASSQDRLGELFF.

V is TRBV6-1 and J is TRBJ2-2; D gene uncertain. Trimming shortened V by 3 bases and J by 6 bases, and 14 bases separated the two germline ends. The length of the CDR3 is 15 residues. Germline CDR1 and CDR2: MNHNS and SASEGT. The CDR3 DNA follows: TGTGCCAGCAGTGAGATAAAAGCTGGCGCCGGGGAGCTGTTTTTT. Residues: CASSEIKAGAGELFF.

The J gene is TRBJ1-1, the V gene TRBV2; 7 bases map to TRBD1. This CDR3 is built from 14 residues. Germline V gives CDR1 SNHLY, CDR2 FYNNEI. V lost 4 bases and J lost 1; bases outside the gene matches: 3. The CDR3 sequence is CASSGRDRNTEAFF. As DNA, the CDR3 is TGTGCCAGCAGTGGGCGGGACAGGAACACTGAAGCTTTCTTT.

This chain joins TRBV18 and TRBJ2-1; 7 bases are shared with TRBD2. V gave up 3 bases and J gave up 4 bases; unmatched junction bases: 3. CDR1 is KGHSH and CDR2 is LQKENI in the germline V gene. The length of the CDR3 is 14 residues. The CDR3 DNA reads TGTGCCAGCTCACCTCGAGCGGGGTACAATGAGCAGTTCTTC. This codes for CASSPRAGYNEQFF. The full variable domain, its missing parts supplied by reference TRBV18 and TRBJ2-1, is NAGVMQNPRHLVRRRGQEARLRCSPMKGHSHVYWYRQLPEEGLKFMVYLQKENIIDESGMPKERFSAEFPKEGPSILRIQQVVRGDSAAYFCASSPRAGYNEQFFGPGTRLTVL.

V gene TRBV7-2 combines with J gene TRBJ2-7; 7 bases match TRBD1. Germline V gene sequence: CDR1 SGHTA, CDR2 FQGNSA. Trimming removed 5 bases from V and 2 bases from J; junction bases left unmatched: 9. The CDR3 is 15 amino acids. The CDR3 nucleotides read TGTGCCAGCAGCAGCACCCCGGGACAGACCTACGAGCAGTACTTC. Its protein product is CASSSTPGQTYEQYF.

The chain links TRBV6-5 to TRBJ2-5; weak D call: TRBD1 (6 bases). The CDR3 sequence is 16 residues long. V dropped 0 bases and J dropped 1 base, with 12 bases sitting between them. Germline CDR1 MNHEY, CDR2 SVGAGI. CDR3 sequence: CASSYSSRGPQETQYF. In DNA form, the CDR3 reads TGTGCCAGCAGTTACTCGAGCAGGGGACCCCAAGAGACCCAGTACTTC.

The V and J genes are TRBV28 and TRBJ2-7; TRBD1 or TRBD2 may be the D gene (5 bases each). The CDR3 has 15 residues. V was cut by 2 bases and J by 6 bases, with 17 bases left in between. Germline V gene sequence: CDR1 MDHEN, CDR2 SYDVKM. In DNA, the CDR3 is TGTGCCAGCAGTTTACGCCGGACGGGGCCAAGCGAGCAGTACTTC. Its protein is CASSLRRTGPSEQYF.

This chain joins TRBV2 and TRBJ1-4, with D tentatively TRBD1 (5 bases). This CDR3 has 13 amino acids. The V gene's germline CDR1 is SNHLY and CDR2 FYNNEI. V was clipped by 2 bases and J by 10 bases, with 11 bases between them. The CDR3 coding sequence is TGTGCCAGCAGTGAAAGCCAGGGCGGAAAACTGTTTTTT. This codes for CASSESQGGKLFF. The variable domain in full, completed from reference TRBV2 and TRBJ1-4, reads EPEVTQTPSHQVTQMGQEVILRCVPISNHLYFYWYRQILGQKVEFLVSFYNNEISEKSEIFDDQFSVERPDGSNFTLKIRSTKLEDSAMYFCASSESQGGKLFFGSGTQLSVL.

The chain has TRBV7-2 and TRBJ1-5, with D tentatively TRBD1 (5 bases). The germline V and J ends were trimmed by 3 bases and 5 bases, with 11 bases remaining between them. Germline CDR1 reads SGHTA; CDR2 reads FQGNSA. The CDR3 extends over 14 amino acids. The CDR3 here is CASSFWEGHQPQHF. The CDR3 region has the DNA TGTGCCAGCAGCTTTTGGGAGGGGCATCAGCCCCAGCATTTT.

The V gene is TRBV28, the J gene TRBJ1-2, with D perhaps TRBD1 (5 bases). Germline CDR1 and CDR2: MDHEN and SYDVKM. Trimming took 6 bases from V and 5 from J, leaving 13 bases between them. The CDR3 has 13 amino acids. The CDR3 nucleotides read TGTGCCAGCAGCGAAGGGACGGTTTATGGCTACACCTTC. Translated: CASSEGTVYGYTF.

The V and J genes are TRBV10-3 and TRBJ2-3; TRBD2 matches at 9 bases. The trim removed 3 bases at V and 4 bases at J, leaving 8 bases unmatched. Germline CDR1 reads ENHRY; CDR2 reads SYGVKD. This CDR3 comprises 16 residues. The chain's CDR3 is CAISDGGREGPDTQYF. CDR3 DNA sequence: TGTGCCATCAGTGATGGGGGGCGGGAGGGCCCAGATACGCAGTATTTT.

V usage is TRBV5-1 and J usage is TRBJ2-5; the D is unclear. Per the germline V gene, CDR1 is SGHRS and CDR2 is YFSETQ. CDR3 size: 15 residues. Trimming removed 0 bases at V and 4 bases at J, with 13 bases between. As DNA, the CDR3 is TGCGCCAGCAGCTTGGGCCTTCAAGGGATAGAGACCCAGTACTTC. Translation: CASSLGLQGIETQYF. Full variable domain (outside the CDR3, taken from reference TRBV5-1 and TRBJ2-5): KAGVTQTPRYLIKTRGQQVTLSCSPISGHRSVSWYQQTPGQGLQFLFEYFSETQRNKGNFPGRFSGRQFSNSRSEMNVSTLELGDSALYLCASSLGLQGIETQYFGPGTRLLVL.

With regard to this clone: The sample holds other DNA sequences that translate to the same CDR3. The genes are TRBV5-1 and TRBJ2-3, with D possibly being TRBD1 (6 bases). CDR3 length: 14 amino acids. Trimming cost V 1 base and J 2 bases, with 8 bases left between them. The germline gives CDR1 SGHRS, CDR2 YFSETQ. The CDR3 nucleotides read TGCGCCAGCAGCTTGTCAGGGGTCACAGATACGCAGTATTTT. It translates to CASSLSGVTDTQYF.

The J gene is TRBJ1-6, the V gene TRBV2, with D maybe TRBD1 (6 bases). There are 15 residues in the CDR3. Germline assignment: CDR1 SNHLY and CDR2 FYNNEI. V was pared by 7 bases and J by 7 bases, with 17 bases between. CDR3 nucleotide sequence: TGTGCCAGCAAAGCCGAGGGGGTGGTGAATTCACCCCTCCACTTT. Protein: CASKAEGVVNSPLHF. The full variable domain, rest sourced from reference TRBV2 and TRBJ1-6, is EPEVTQTPSHQVTQMGQEVILRCVPISNHLYFYWYRQILGQKVEFLVSFYNNEISEKSEIFDDQFSVERPDGSNFTLKIRSTKLEDSAMYFCASKAEGVVNSPLHFGNGTRLTVT.

The rearrangement uses TRBV7-9 and TRBJ2-7; 10 nucleotides match TRBD1. The junction had 4 bases not matched to a gene; V was cut back by 4 bases and J by 4 bases. This CDR3 spans 14 amino acids. Germline CDR1 is SEHNR and CDR2 is FQNEAQ (reference sequence). CDR3 sequence (DNA): TGTGCCAGCAGCTCGGGGGGACAGGGGTACGAGCAGTACTTC. It encodes CASSSGGQGYEQYF. The full variable domain, completed using reference TRBV7-9 and TRBJ2-7, is DTGVSQNPRHKITKRGQNVTFRCDPISEHNRLYWYRQTLGQGPEFLTYFQNEAQLEKSRLLSDRFSAERPKGSFSTLEIQRTEQGDSAMYLCASSSGGQGYEQYFGPGTRLTVT.

On this clone: The same CDR3 also results from other DNA sequences found in this sample. The chain has TRBV15 and TRBJ1-5; no definite D call. Germline-derived CDR1 and CDR2 are LNHNV and YYDKDF (reference sequence). This CDR3 has 13 residues. V lost 0 bases to trimming and J lost 5 bases, with 5 bases between them. The DNA of the CDR3 is TGTGCCACCAGCAGAGAAGGCGATCAGCCCCAGCATTTT. It encodes CATSREGDQPQHF.

The chain links TRBV19 to TRBJ2-3, with a possible D match to TRBD2 (6 bases). CDR1 LNHDA and CDR2 SQIVND come from the germline V gene (reference sequence). V shed 7 bases and J shed 2 bases, with 13 bases lying between them. The CDR3 has 14 amino acids. CDR3 residues: CASKSGGDTDTQYF. The CDR3 region has the DNA TGTGCCAGTAAGTCCGGAGGGGACACAGATACGCAGTATTTT.

This rearrangement joins TRBV6-1 to TRBJ2-1, with TRBD2 matching over 8 bases. The V and J ends lost 11 bases and 6 bases, in that order; junction bases with no gene match: 9. CDR3 length: 13 residues. Germline values: CDR1 MNHNS, CDR2 SASEGT. The CDR3 is CAGTAGGVNEQFF. The CDR3 DNA is TGTGCCGGCACAGCCGGGGGGGTCAATGAGCAGTTCTTC.

This sequence joins TRBV2 and TRBJ1-1; 7 nucleotides align to TRBD1. The germline V gene has CDR1 SNHLY and CDR2 FYNNEI. The CDR3 loop spans 14 amino acids. The V gene end was trimmed by 3 bases and the J gene end by 3 bases; junction bases not matched to a gene: 4. The CDR3 sequence is CASSEDRLDTEAFF. DNA for the CDR3: TGTGCCAGCAGTGAGGACAGGTTAGACACTGAAGCTTTCTTT. Complete variable domain (other parts from reference TRBV2 and TRBJ1-1): EPEVTQTPSHQVTQMGQEVILRCVPISNHLYFYWYRQILGQKVEFLVSFYNNEISEKSEIFDDQFSVERPDGSNFTLKIRSTKLEDSAMYFCASSEDRLDTEAFFGQGTRLTVV.

Worth noting for this clone: Other nucleotide sequences from this sample produce the same CDR3. This chain uses TRBV5-1 with TRBJ2-1; TRBD2 matches 9 bases. CDR1 SGHRS and CDR2 YFSETQ come from the germline V gene. The CDR3 contains 15 residues. Unmatched junction bases numbered 4, after V lost 2 bases and J lost 4 bases. The CDR3 here is CASSLAGGGYNEQFF. The CDR3 DNA sequence: TGCGCCAGCAGCTTAGCGGGGGGCGGGTACAATGAGCAGTTCTTC.

A note on this clone: The same CDR3 can be traced to other DNA sequences in this sample. The J gene is TRBJ1-2, the V gene TRBV29-1; D possibly corresponds to TRBD1 (5 bases). Germline V CDR1 and CDR2: SQVTM, ANQGSEA. Deletions cut 7 bases from V and 13 bases from J, with 16 bases between. The CDR3 is 10 residues long. The CDR3, as DNA: TGCAGCGCCTCGGACACTGGTAGCACCTTC. It yields the protein CSASDTGSTF.